These T cell receptor beta chains were read from a single sample in a study of siplizumab effects on memory and regulatory T cells. Generated by immunoSEQ multiplex PCR, the TCRdb table keeps only in-frame clones and is missing some. The sample consists of around 100,000 clones, 90% to 95% of them appearing once. Sequenced input: CD4+ T cells sorted from blood. The receptors here all came from a human donor in good health. Both conserved end residues are part of each CDR3. Fields, in order: clone size, D gene, J gene, V gene, CDR3 protein, CDR3 DNA. D genes are given only for firm matches. The size of a clone is reported for some rows only, either as once, few or many, or as a class for expanded clones.

clone_size: .
d_call: .
j_call: TRBJ2-3
v_call: TRBV14
cdr3_aa: CASSQQLGRRDTQYF
cdr3_nt: TGTGCCAGCAGCCAACAATTAGGCAGGAGGGATACGCAGTATTTT

clone_size: .
d_call: .
j_call: TRBJ1-1
v_call: TRBV5-1
cdr3_aa: CASSPTLGNTEAFF
cdr3_nt: TGCGCCAGCAGCCCGACTCTTGGGAACACTGAAGCTTTCTTT

clone_size: .
d_call: .
j_call: TRBJ2-3
v_call: TRBV7-9
cdr3_aa: CASSPHAADTDTQYF
cdr3_nt: TGTGCCAGCAGCCCTCACGCCGCCGACACAGATACGCAGTATTTT

clone_size: .
d_call: TRBD1
j_call: TRBJ2-1
v_call: TRBV13
cdr3_aa: CASSSPTRPGQGSYNEQFF
cdr3_nt: TGTGCCAGCAGCTCCCCTACTAGGCCGGGACAGGGTTCTTACAATGAGCAGTTCTTC

clone_size: .
d_call: TRBD1
j_call: TRBJ2-3
v_call: TRBV7-9
cdr3_aa: CASSLGTGDPTDTQYF
cdr3_nt: TGTGCCAGCAGCTTAGGGACAGGGGACCCAACAGATACGCAGTATTTT

clone_size: .
d_call: .
j_call: TRBJ1-5
v_call: TRBV19
cdr3_aa: CASSMTGTNNQPQHF
cdr3_nt: TGTGCCAGTAGTATGACCGGGACGAATAATCAGCCCCAGCATTTT

clone_size: .
d_call: TRBD1
j_call: TRBJ2-5
v_call: TRBV28
cdr3_aa: CASKGDRKETQYF
cdr3_nt: TGTGCCAGCAAGGGGGACAGGAAAGAGACCCAGTACTTC

clone_size: .
d_call: .
j_call: TRBJ1-1
v_call: TRBV2
cdr3_aa: CASSALGAMNTEAFF
cdr3_nt: TGTGCCAGCAGCGCCTTGGGGGCTATGAACACTGAAGCTTTCTTT

clone_size: .
d_call: .
j_call: TRBJ2-1
v_call: TRBV14
cdr3_aa: CASSQVRTAYNEQFF
cdr3_nt: TGTGCCAGCAGCCAAGTGAGGACTGCCTACAATGAGCAGTTCTTC

clone_size: .
d_call: TRBD2
j_call: TRBJ2-1
v_call: TRBV7-3
cdr3_aa: CASSSRLAGSNEQFF
cdr3_nt: TGTGCCAGCAGCTCTCGACTAGCGGGAAGCAATGAGCAGTTCTTC

clone_size: .
d_call: TRBD2
j_call: TRBJ2-1
v_call: TRBV7-3
cdr3_aa: CASSSRWGGASGREGEQFF
cdr3_nt: TGTGCCAGCAGCTCGCGTTGGGGCGGGGCTAGCGGGAGAGAGGGGGAGCAGTTCTTC

clone_size: .
d_call: TRBD2
j_call: TRBJ2-1
v_call: TRBV2
cdr3_aa: CASSDGLAGNEQFF
cdr3_nt: TGTGCCAGCAGTGACGGACTAGCGGGTAATGAGCAGTTCTTC

clone_size: .
d_call: .
j_call: TRBJ1-4
v_call: TRBV6-1
cdr3_aa: CASSAPGWRATNEKLFF
cdr3_nt: TGTGCCAGCAGTGCACCCGGTTGGCGGGCAACTAATGAAAAACTGTTTTTT

clone_size: .
d_call: .
j_call: TRBJ2-3
v_call: TRBV25-1
cdr3_aa: CASSEDGTDTQYF
cdr3_nt: TGTGCCAGCAGTGAAGACGGCACAGATACGCAGTATTTT

clone_size: once
d_call: .
j_call: TRBJ2-5
v_call: TRBV25-1
cdr3_aa: CASSRPDVDQETQYF
cdr3_nt: TGTGCCAGCAGTCGGCCGGACGTAGACCAAGAGACCCAGTACTTC

clone_size: once
d_call: TRBD1
j_call: TRBJ2-1
v_call: TRBV19
cdr3_aa: CASRGQGNYNEQFF
cdr3_nt: TGTGCCAGTAGAGGACAGGGAAATTACAATGAGCAGTTCTTC

clone_size: few
d_call: TRBD1
j_call: TRBJ1-5
v_call: TRBV28
cdr3_aa: CASQGGTQPQHF
cdr3_nt: TGTGCCAGTCAGGGGGGGACTCAGCCCCAGCATTTT

clone_size: .
d_call: .
j_call: TRBJ1-2
v_call: TRBV7-6
cdr3_aa: CASSLRGTDGYTF
cdr3_nt: TGTGCCAGCAGCCTCCGGGGTACAGATGGCTACACCTTC

clone_size: once
d_call: .
j_call: TRBJ2-2
v_call: TRBV4-2
cdr3_aa: CASSQFQLNTGELFF
cdr3_nt: TGTGCCAGCAGCCAATTTCAGCTGAACACCGGGGAGCTGTTTTTT

clone_size: .
d_call: .
j_call: TRBJ1-5
v_call: TRBV5-1
cdr3_aa: CASSPGSANQPQHF
cdr3_nt: TGCGCCAGCAGCCCTGGCAGTGCTAATCAGCCCCAGCATTTT

clone_size: .
d_call: .
j_call: TRBJ2-1
v_call: TRBV5-1
cdr3_aa: CASSAYNEQFF
cdr3_nt: TGCGCCAGCAGCGCTTACAATGAGCAGTTCTTC

clone_size: .
d_call: .
j_call: TRBJ2-3
v_call: TRBV11-3
cdr3_aa: CASSSTSNPDTQYF
cdr3_nt: TGTGCCAGCAGCTCGACTAGTAATCCAGATACGCAGTATTTT

clone_size: .
d_call: .
j_call: TRBJ2-1
v_call: TRBV19
cdr3_aa: CASRGGQWTNEQFF
cdr3_nt: TGTGCCAGTAGGGGGGGACAGTGGACCAATGAGCAGTTCTTC

clone_size: .
d_call: .
j_call: TRBJ1-4
v_call: TRBV29-1
cdr3_aa: CSVARDANEKLFF
cdr3_nt: TGCAGCGTTGCAAGGGACGCTAATGAAAAACTGTTTTTT

clone_size: .
d_call: .
j_call: TRBJ2-7
v_call: TRBV7-2
cdr3_aa: CASSLAREQYF
cdr3_nt: TGTGCCAGCAGCCTGGCGCGGGAGCAGTACTTC

clone_size: .
d_call: .
j_call: TRBJ1-1
v_call: TRBV28
cdr3_aa: CASSRNVANTEAFF
cdr3_nt: TGTGCCAGCAGCCGCAACGTGGCAAACACTGAAGCTTTCTTT

clone_size: .
d_call: .
j_call: TRBJ2-2
v_call: TRBV5-1
cdr3_aa: CASSLTLARRGTGELFF
cdr3_nt: TGCGCCAGCAGCCTAACTCTTGCGAGGAGGGGCACCGGGGAGCTGTTTTTT

clone_size: .
d_call: .
j_call: TRBJ2-5
v_call: TRBV14
cdr3_aa: CASSSQGIGSETQYF
cdr3_nt: TGTGCCAGCAGTTCGCAGGGTATCGGGAGCGAGACCCAGTACTTC

clone_size: .
d_call: .
j_call: TRBJ2-5
v_call: TRBV2
cdr3_aa: CASRYDKNQETQYF
cdr3_nt: TGTGCCAGCAGATACGACAAAAACCAAGAGACCCAGTACTTC